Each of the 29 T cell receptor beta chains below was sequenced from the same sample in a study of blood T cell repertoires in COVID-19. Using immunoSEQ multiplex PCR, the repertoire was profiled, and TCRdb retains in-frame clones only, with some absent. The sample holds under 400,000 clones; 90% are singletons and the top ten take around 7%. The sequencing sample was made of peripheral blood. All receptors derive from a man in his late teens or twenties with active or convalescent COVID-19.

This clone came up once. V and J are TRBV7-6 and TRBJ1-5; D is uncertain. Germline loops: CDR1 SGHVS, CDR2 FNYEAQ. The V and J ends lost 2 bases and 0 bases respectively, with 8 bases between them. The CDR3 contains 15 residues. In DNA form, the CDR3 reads TGTGCCAGCAGCTTATTTAGTACTAGCAATCAGCCCCAGCATTTT. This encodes CASSLFSTSNQPQHF.

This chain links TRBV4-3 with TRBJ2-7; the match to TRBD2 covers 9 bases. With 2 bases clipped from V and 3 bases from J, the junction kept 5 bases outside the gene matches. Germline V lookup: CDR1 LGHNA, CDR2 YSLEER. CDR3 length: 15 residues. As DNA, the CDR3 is TGCGCCAGCAGCCAAAATAGCGGGAGTAGCTACGAGCAGTACTTC. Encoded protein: CASSQNSGSSYEQYF.

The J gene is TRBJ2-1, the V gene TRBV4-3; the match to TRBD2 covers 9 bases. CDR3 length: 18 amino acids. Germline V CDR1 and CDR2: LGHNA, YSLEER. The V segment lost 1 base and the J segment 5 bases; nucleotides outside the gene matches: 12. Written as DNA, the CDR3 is TGCGCCAGCAGCCAAGGGGCTAGCGGGATGGGATCCAACAATGAGCAGTTCTTC. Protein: CASSQGASGMGSNNEQFF.

The CDR3 protein is CASSLASLAYGNEQFF. CDR3 in DNA: TGTGCCAGCAGCTTAGCATCACTTGCCTACGGGAATGAGCAGTTCTTC. The rearrangement links TRBV7-2 to TRBJ2-1; no firm D call. The ends were cut back, 0 bases at V and 7 bases at J, with 16 bases in the middle. The CDR3 consists of 16 residues. The germline V gene encodes CDR1 SGHTA and CDR2 FQGNSA.

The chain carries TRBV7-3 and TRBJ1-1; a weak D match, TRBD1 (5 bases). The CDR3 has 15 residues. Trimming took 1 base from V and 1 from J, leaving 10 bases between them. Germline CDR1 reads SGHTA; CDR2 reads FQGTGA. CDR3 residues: CASSLNARANTEAFF. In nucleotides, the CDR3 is TGTGCCAGCAGCTTAAATGCCAGGGCGAACACTGAAGCTTTCTTT.

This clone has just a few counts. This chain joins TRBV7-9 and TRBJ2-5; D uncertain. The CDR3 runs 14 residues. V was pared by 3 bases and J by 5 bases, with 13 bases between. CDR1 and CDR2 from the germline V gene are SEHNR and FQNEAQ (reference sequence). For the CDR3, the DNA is TGTGCCAGCAGCTTTCTCCAGGAAGAGGAGACCCAGTACTTC. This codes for CASSFLQEEETQYF.

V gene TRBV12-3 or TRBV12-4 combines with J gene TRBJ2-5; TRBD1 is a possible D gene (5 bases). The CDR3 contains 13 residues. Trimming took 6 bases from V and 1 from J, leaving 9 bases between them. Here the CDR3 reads CASRATAQETQYF. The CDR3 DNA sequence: TGTGCCAGCAGAGCGACAGCCCAAGAGACCCAGTACTTC.

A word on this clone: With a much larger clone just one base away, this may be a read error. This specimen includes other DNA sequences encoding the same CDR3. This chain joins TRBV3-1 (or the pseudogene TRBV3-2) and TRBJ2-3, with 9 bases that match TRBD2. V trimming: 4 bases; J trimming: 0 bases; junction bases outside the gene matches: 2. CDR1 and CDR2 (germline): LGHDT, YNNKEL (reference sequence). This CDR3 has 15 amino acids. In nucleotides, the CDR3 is TGTGCCAGCAGCCCGACTAGCGGTAGCACAGATACGCAGTATTTT. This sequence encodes CASSPTSGSTDTQYF.

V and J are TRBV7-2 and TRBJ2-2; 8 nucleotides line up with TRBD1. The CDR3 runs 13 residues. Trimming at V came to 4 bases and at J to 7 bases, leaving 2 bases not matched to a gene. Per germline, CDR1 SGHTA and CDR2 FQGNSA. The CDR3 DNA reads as TGTGCCAGCAGCTGGACAGGGAACGGGGAGCTGTTTTTT. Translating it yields CASSWTGNGELFF.

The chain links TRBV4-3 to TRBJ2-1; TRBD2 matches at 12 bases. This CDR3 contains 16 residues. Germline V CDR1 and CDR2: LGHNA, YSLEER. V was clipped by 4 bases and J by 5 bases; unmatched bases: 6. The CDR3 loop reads CASSRRTSGVNNEQFF. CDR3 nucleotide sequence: TGCGCCAGCAGCCGGAGGACTAGCGGGGTTAACAATGAGCAGTTCTTC.

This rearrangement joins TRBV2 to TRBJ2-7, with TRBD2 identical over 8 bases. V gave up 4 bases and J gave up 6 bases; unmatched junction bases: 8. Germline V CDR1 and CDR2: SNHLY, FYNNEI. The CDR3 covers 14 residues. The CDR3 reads CASSVDGGAGEQYF. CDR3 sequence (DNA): TGTGCCAGCAGTGTGGACGGGGGGGCCGGCGAGCAGTACTTC.

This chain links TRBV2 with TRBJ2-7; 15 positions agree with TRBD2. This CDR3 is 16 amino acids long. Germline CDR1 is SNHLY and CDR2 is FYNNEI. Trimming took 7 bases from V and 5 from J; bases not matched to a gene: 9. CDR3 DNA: TGTGCCAGCATTGGACTAGCGGGAGGGCCTGGGAACGAGCAGTACTTC. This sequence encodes CASIGLAGGPGNEQYF.

CDR3 sequence reads: CASSWGGTEAFF. CDR3 DNA sequence: TGTGCCAGCAGTTGGGGGGGCACTGAAGCTTTCTTT. The V and J genes are TRBV27 and TRBJ1-1; D may be TRBD1 (5 bases). The CDR3 has 12 residues. Trimming removed 4 bases from V and 4 bases from J, with 7 bases in between. Germline lookup yields CDR1 MNHEY and CDR2 SMNVEV (reference sequence).

The CDR3 coding sequence is TGTGCCAGCTCACCACCTGACAGGGCTGTCACTGAAGCTTTCTTT. It translates to CASSPPDRAVTEAFF. The gene calls are TRBV18 and TRBJ1-1, with TRBD1 matching over 7 bases. This CDR3 is 15 amino acids long. Germline V gene lookup returns CDR1 KGHSH and CDR2 LQKENI. J gave up 4 bases and V 0 bases, and 5 bases lay outside the gene matches.

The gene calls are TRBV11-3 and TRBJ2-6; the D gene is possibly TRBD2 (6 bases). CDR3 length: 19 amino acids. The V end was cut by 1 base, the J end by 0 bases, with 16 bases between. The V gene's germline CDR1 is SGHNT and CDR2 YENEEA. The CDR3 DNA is TGTGCCAGCAGCTTAGTGCGGTGGGTCGGGAGCTCTGGGGCCAACGTCCTGACTTTC. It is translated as CASSLVRWVGSSGANVLTF.

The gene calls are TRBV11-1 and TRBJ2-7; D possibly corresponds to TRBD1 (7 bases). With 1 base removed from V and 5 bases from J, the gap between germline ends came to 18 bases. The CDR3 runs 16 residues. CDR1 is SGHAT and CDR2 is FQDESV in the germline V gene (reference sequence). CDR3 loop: CASSLDGQGGINEQYF. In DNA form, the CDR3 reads TGTGCCAGCAGCTTAGATGGGCAGGGGGGTATCAACGAGCAGTACTTC.

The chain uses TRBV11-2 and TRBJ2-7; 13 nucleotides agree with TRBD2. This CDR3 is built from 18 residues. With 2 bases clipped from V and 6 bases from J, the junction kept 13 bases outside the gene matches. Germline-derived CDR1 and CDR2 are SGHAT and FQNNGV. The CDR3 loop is CASSLQTSGRPSLGEQYF. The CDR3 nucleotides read TGTGCCAGCAGCTTACAGACTAGCGGGAGGCCGAGCTTGGGCGAGCAGTACTTC.

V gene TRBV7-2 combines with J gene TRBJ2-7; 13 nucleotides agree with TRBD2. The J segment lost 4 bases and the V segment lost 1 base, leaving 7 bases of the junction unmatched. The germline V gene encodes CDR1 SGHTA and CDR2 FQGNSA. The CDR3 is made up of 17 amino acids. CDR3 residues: CASSLVGTSGTGYEQYF. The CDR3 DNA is TGTGCCAGCAGCTTAGTAGGGACTAGCGGGACGGGTTACGAGCAGTACTTC.

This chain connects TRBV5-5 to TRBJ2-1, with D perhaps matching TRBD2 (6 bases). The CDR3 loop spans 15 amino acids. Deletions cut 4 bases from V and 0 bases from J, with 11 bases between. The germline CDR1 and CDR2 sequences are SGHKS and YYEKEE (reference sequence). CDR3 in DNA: TGTGCCAGCAGCGCAGCTAGCGACTCCTACAATGAGCAGTTCTTC. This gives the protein CASSAASDSYNEQFF.

The CDR3 region is CASSIPGNYEQYF. The DNA for the CDR3 is TGTGCCAGTAGTATCCCAGGTAACTACGAGCAGTACTTC. V usage is TRBV19 and J usage is TRBJ2-7; D not certain. Germline V lookup: CDR1 LNHDA, CDR2 SQIVND (reference sequence). Trimming took off 3 bases at V and 3 bases at J, with 9 bases between the two ends. The CDR3 consists of 13 residues.

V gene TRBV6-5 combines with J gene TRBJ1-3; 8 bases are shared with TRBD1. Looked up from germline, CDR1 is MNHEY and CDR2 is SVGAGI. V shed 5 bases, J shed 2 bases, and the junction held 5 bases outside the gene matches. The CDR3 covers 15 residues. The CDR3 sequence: CASSTSGGPGNTIYF. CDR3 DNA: TGTGCCAGCAGTACTTCAGGGGGCCCTGGAAACACCATATATTTT.

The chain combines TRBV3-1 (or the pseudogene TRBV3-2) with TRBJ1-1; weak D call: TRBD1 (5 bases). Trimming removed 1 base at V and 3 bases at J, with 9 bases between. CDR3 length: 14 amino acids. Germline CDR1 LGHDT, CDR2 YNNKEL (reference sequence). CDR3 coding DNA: TGTGCCAGCAGCCAAGGTCGGGGGTACACTGAAGCTTTCTTT. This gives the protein CASSQGRGYTEAFF.

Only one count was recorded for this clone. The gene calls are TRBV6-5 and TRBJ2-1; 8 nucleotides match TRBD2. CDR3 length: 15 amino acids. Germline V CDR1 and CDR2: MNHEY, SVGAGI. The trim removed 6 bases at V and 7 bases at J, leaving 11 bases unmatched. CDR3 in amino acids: CASRPPGLVANEQFF. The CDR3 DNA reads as TGTGCCAGCAGGCCTCCGGGACTAGTGGCGAATGAGCAGTTCTTC.

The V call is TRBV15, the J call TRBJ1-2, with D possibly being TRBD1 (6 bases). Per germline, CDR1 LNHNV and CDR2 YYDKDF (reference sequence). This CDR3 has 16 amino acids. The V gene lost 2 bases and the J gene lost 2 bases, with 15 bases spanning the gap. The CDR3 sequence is CATSRTYRAENYGYTF. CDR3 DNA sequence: TGTGCCACCAGCAGAACCTACAGGGCAGAGAACTATGGCTACACCTTC.

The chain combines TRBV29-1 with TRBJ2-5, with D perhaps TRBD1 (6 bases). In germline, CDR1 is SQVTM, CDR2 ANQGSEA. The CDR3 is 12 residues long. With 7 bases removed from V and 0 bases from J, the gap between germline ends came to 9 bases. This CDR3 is CSARDNQETQYF. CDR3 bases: TGCAGCGCAAGGGACAACCAAGAGACCCAGTACTTC.

CDR3 sequence reads: CASSLDSPGGALTEAFF. In DNA form, the CDR3 reads TGTGCCAGCAGCTTAGATTCCCCCGGAGGGGCGTTGACTGAAGCTTTCTTT. The J gene is TRBJ1-1, the V gene TRBV11-2; TRBD1 is a possible D gene (5 bases). This CDR3 is built from 17 residues. Trimming took off 0 bases at V and 5 bases at J, with 19 bases between the two ends. The germline V gene has CDR1 SGHAT and CDR2 FQNNGV.

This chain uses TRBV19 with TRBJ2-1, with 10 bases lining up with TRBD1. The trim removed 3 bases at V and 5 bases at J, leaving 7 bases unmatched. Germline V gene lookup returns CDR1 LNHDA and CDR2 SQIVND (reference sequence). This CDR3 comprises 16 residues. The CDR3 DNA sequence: TGTGCCAGTAGTATCTTGGGACAGGGGAGACACAATGAGCAGTTCTTC. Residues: CASSILGQGRHNEQFF.

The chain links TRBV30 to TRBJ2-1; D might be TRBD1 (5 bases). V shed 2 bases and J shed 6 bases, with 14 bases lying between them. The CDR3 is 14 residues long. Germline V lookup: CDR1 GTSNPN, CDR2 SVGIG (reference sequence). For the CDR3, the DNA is TGTGCCTGGAGTTCAGGGCGGCTAACCAATGAGCAGTTCTTC. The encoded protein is CAWSSGRLTNEQFF.

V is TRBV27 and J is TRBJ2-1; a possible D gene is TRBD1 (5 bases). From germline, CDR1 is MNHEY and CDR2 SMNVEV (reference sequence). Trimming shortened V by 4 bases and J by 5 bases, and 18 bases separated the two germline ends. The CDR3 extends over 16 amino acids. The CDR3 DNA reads TGTGCCAGCAGTTCCCCCCGGCAGGGCTTAAACAATGAGCAGTTCTTC. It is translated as CASSSPRQGLNNEQFF.